The rows below give T cell receptor beta chains drawn from one sample of a study of blood T cells in healthy people across ages. MiXCR, applied by TCRdb to the 5' RACE reads, yields one record per CDR3 protein. The table shows 1,300,000 or so distinct CDR3 sequences, with approximately 60% occurring only once. The source material was blood. The receptor source for this set is a man between 18 and 29 years old in good health. The CDR3 runs from the conserved cysteine through the conserved F or W. The D gene is left open where the match is weak. The listing skips clone size in some rows; elsewhere it reads once, few, many or a size class.

V gene	clone size	D gene	J gene	CDR3 protein	CDR3 DNA
TRBV29-1	few	.	TRBJ1-2	CSVDGHMSYGYTF	TGCAGCGTTGATGGCCACATGAGCTATGGCTACACCTTC
TRBV4-3	.	TRBD2	TRBJ2-1	CASSRSGGEVGNEQFF	TGCGCCAGCAGCCGCAGCGGGGGGGAAGTCGGTAATGAGCAGTTCTTC
TRBV5-6	.	.	TRBJ2-2	CASSLGRGELFF	TGTGCCAGCAGCTTAGGCCGGGGGGAGCTGTTTTTT
TRBV6-5	once	.	TRBJ2-5	CASRRGSSQETQYF	TGTGCCAGCAGGAGGGGGTCTAGCCAAGAGACCCAGTACTTC
TRBV13	.	.	TRBJ2-1	CASSLGRGYTYNEQFF	TGTGCCAGCAGCTTAGGGAGGGGTTATACCTACAATGAGCAGTTCTTC
TRBV29-1	few	TRBD2	TRBJ2-7	CSVEDGGGGRQYF	TGCAGCGTTGAAGATGGCGGGGGAGGTAGGCAGTACTTC
TRBV11-2	.	.	TRBJ2-1	CASSLAGSQSNEQFF	TGTGCCAGCAGCTTAGCAGGGAGCCAATCCAATGAGCAGTTCTTC
TRBV5-1	few	.	TRBJ2-1	CASTPGTGEYNEQFF	TGCGCCAGCACTCCCGGGACGGGTGAATACAATGAGCAGTTCTTC
TRBV4-1	.	.	TRBJ2-5	CASSQRTEYQETQYF	TGCGCCAGCAGCCAGAGGACGGAGTACCAAGAGACCCAGTACTTC
TRBV28	.	TRBD1	TRBJ2-1	CASSSATGPEENEQFF	TGTGCCAGCAGTTCGGCGACAGGGCCGGAGGAAAATGAGCAGTTCTTC
TRBV7-2	few	TRBD2	TRBJ2-3	CASSFRGGSDTQYF	TGTGCCAGCAGCTTTCGCGGGGGATCAGATACGCAGTATTTT
TRBV7-9	.	.	TRBJ2-1	CASSLGWREQFF	TGTGCCAGCAGCTTAGGGTGGCGTGAGCAGTTCTTC
TRBV18	.	.	TRBJ1-6	CASSPARTAYNSPLHF	TGTGCCAGCTCACCAGCCAGGACAGCCTATAATTCACCCCTCCACTTT
TRBV20-1	.	.	TRBJ2-7	CSASLRGPEQYF	TGCAGTGCTAGCTTGCGCGGCCCCGAGCAGTACTTC
TRBV4-1	.	TRBD1	TRBJ2-1	CASSLGVPFQQGNAYNEQFF	TGCGCCAGCAGCCTCGGTGTGCCGTTTCAACAGGGGAATGCCTACAATGAGCAGTTCTTC
TRBV14	few	TRBD1	TRBJ2-5	CASSQLDRGQETQYF	TGTGCCAGCAGCCAGCTAGACAGGGGCCAAGAGACCCAGTACTTC
TRBV30	once	.	TRBJ2-1	CACRIRGHEQFF	TGTGCCTGCCGCATTAGAGGGCATGAGCAGTTCTTC
TRBV20-1	.	TRBD2	TRBJ2-7	CSAPKPPNVLAGGTYEQYF	TGCAGTGCTCCTAAACCCCCCAACGTACTAGCGGGGGGGACCTACGAGCAGTACTTC
TRBV12-5	.	.	TRBJ2-3	CASGLDVGADTQYF	TGTGCTAGTGGTTTGGATGTTGGGGCAGATACGCAGTATTTT
TRBV20-1	.	.	TRBJ2-3	CSAKIVGLTDTQYF	TGCAGTGCTAAGATAGTAGGGCTCACAGATACGCAGTATTTT
TRBV11-1	.	TRBD2	TRBJ2-1	CASSLMASWGGSGRKSYNEQFF	TGTGCCAGCAGCTTAATGGCCTCATGGGGGGGTAGCGGGAGGAAATCCTACAATGAGCAGTTCTTC
TRBV4-1	.	.	TRBJ2-3	CASSTRWVGTDTQYF	TGCGCCAGCAGCACGCGGTGGGTGGGCACAGATACGCAGTATTTT
TRBV6-5	.	.	TRBJ2-5	CASSSRVRTQYF	TGTGCCAGCAGTTCCAGAGTCCGGACCCAGTACTTC
TRBV20-1	few	.	TRBJ2-1	CSALTGSSSYNEQFF	TGCAGTGCTTTAACTGGGAGTAGCTCCTACAATGAGCAGTTCTTC
TRBV7-2	few	TRBD1	TRBJ2-7	CASSPSGTVSYEQYF	TGTGCCAGCAGCCCCTCCGGGACAGTGTCCTACGAGCAGTACTTC
TRBV10-2	.	.	TRBJ1-2	CASARQNLYGYTF	TGCGCCAGCGCAAGACAGAATTTATATGGCTACACCTTC
TRBV7-9	.	TRBD1	TRBJ2-5	CASSLAGTVNGETQYF	TGTGCCAGCAGCTTAGCCGGGACAGTCAATGGGGAGACCCAGTACTTC
TRBV7-6	.	.	TRBJ2-4	CASSPSAYSAKNIQYF	TGTGCCAGCAGCCCGTCGGCTTATAGTGCCAAAAACATTCAGTACTTC
TRBV12-3/TRBV12-4	.	.	TRBJ1-6	CASSHVGDSPLHF	TGTGCCAGCAGCCACGTGGGGGATTCACCCCTCCACTTT
TRBV12-3/TRBV12-4	few	.	TRBJ2-3	CASSSGRADTQYF	TGTGCCAGCAGTTCGGGTAGGGCAGATACGCAGTATTTT
TRBV4-1	.	.	TRBJ2-5	CASSQVTQETQYF	TGCGCCAGCAGCCAAGTCACCCAAGAGACCCAGTACTTC
TRBV7-9	many	TRBD1	TRBJ1-1	CASRTGANTEAFF	TGTGCCAGCAGGACAGGGGCAAACACTGAAGCTTTCTTT
TRBV30	.	TRBD1	TRBJ2-5	CAWSAGQDIYNEQYF	TGTGCCTGGAGTGCGGGACAGGACATCTACAATGAGCAGTACTTC
TRBV29-1	few	TRBD1	TRBJ2-7	CSAVDRREQYF	TGCAGCGCCGTGGACAGGCGGGAGCAGTACTTC
TRBV11-2	.	TRBD2	TRBJ2-7	CASSYEAGDGYEQYF	TGTGCCAGCAGCTACGAAGCGGGAGACGGGTACGAGCAGTACTTC
TRBV10-3	once	TRBD1	TRBJ1-2	CAISESGGQGLHSGYTF	TGTGCCATCAGTGAGTCGGGGGGACAGGGACTTCATTCGGGCTACACCTTC
TRBV5-1	.	TRBD2	TRBJ2-7	CASSAAGLAYEQYF	TGCGCCAGCAGCGCCGCCGGACTAGCCTACGAGCAGTACTTC
TRBV4-1	.	TRBD1	TRBJ1-4	CASSQQGVYEKLFF	TGCGCCAGCAGCCAACAGGGGGTATATGAAAAACTGTTTTTT
TRBV11-2	.	.	TRBJ2-5	CASRYTGFEETQYF	TGTGCCAGCAGGTACACAGGGTTCGAAGAGACCCAGTACTTC
TRBV28	once	TRBD2	TRBJ2-3	CASNPSGGFADTQYF	TGTGCCAGCAATCCTAGCGGGGGTTTTGCAGATACGCAGTATTTT
TRBV5-1	.	TRBD2	TRBJ2-4	CASSFRGGAENIQYF	TGCGCCAGCAGTTTCCGCGGGGGAGCTGAAAACATTCAGTACTTC
TRBV3-1	.	TRBD2	TRBJ2-7	CASSLPQILTSGDYNEQYF	TGTGCCAGCAGCCTCCCACAGATTCTGACTAGCGGGGACTACAATGAGCAGTACTTC
TRBV4-1	.	.	TRBJ2-7	CASSQLKGCEQYF	TGCGCCAGCAGCCAACTGAAGGGGTGCGAGCAGTACTTC
TRBV6-5	.	.	TRBJ1-2	CASSPGPTNNYGYTF	TGTGCCAGCAGCCCTGGACCGACTAATAACTATGGCTACACCTTC
TRBV6-5	.	.	TRBJ1-2	CASRGYYYGYTF	TGTGCCAGCAGGGGATATTACTATGGCTACACCTTC